This note documents a single TCR beta chain sequence. This record comes from a study of blood T cell repertoires in COVID-19. Study-wide background: The analysed material was cDNA or gDNA that came from T cells, B-cell-depleted T cells, or PBMCs.

Authors' analysis steps: Using reference gene primer amplification, nucleated cell counts were estimated. TCRdb's table, derived via immunoSEQ multiplex PCR, lists solely in-frame clones and lacks some. V, J and clone size reflect that table, while D and trimming were determined from the DNA. The sample lists approximately 290,000 clones; 85% to 90% were seen once. The source material was peripheral blood. This receptor was taken from a woman aged 30 to 39 with COVID-19, enrolled during active disease.

The CDR3 sequence is CVRSRRLAGETYEQYF. The CDR3 region has the DNA TGTGTCAGAAGCCGCAGACTAGCGGGAGAGACCTACGAGCAGTACTTC. The chain links TRBV7-5 to TRBJ2-7; TRBD2, the table's D call, was not compared with the DNA. TRBV7-5 is a pseudogene segment. The CDR3 is 16 amino acids.